The 8 T cell receptor beta chains listed next were all sequenced from one sample in a study of shared clonotypes between healthy human individuals. This table comes from immunoSEQ multiplex PCR, and its TCRdb copy is limited to in-frame clones, with some not included. The table shows about 690,000 clones, with 90% occurring only once. What was sequenced was memory CD8+ T cells from PBMCs. Subset of the sample: CD45RO+ cells pooled with CCR7-negative TemRA cells. These receptors all stem from a man aged 18 to 30 in good health. Some clones in this sample may be carry-over from other donors' samples.

This clone was found once. J is TRBJ1-5 and V is TRBV15; D is ambiguous. This CDR3 has 12 residues. Trimming pared 2 bases from V and 7 bases from J, leaving 6 bases between. Germline CDR1 and CDR2: LNHNV and YYDKDF (reference sequence). The CDR3 bases are TGTGCCACCAGCAGATTGGAACAGCCCCAGCATTTT. Its protein is CATSRLEQPQHF. Filled out from reference TRBV15 and TRBJ1-5, the complete variable domain reads DAMVIQNPRYQVTQFGKPVTLSCSQTLNHNVMYWYQQKSSQAPKLLFHYYDKDFNNEADTPDNFQSRRPNTSFCFLDIRSPGLGDTAMYLCATSRLEQPQHFGDGTRLSIL.

The chain carries TRBV7-9 and TRBJ1-4; maybe TRBD1 (6 bases). Germline loops: CDR1 SEHNR, CDR2 FQNEAQ (reference sequence). Between the trimmed V and J ends, which lost 5 bases and 2 bases, there was a span of 15 bases. This CDR3 has 16 amino acids. The CDR3 DNA follows: TGTGCCAGCAGCATTCCTTTTCAGGGGACTAATGAAAAACTGTTTTTT. Its protein is CASSIPFQGTNEKLFF.

The rearrangement joins TRBV4-2 to TRBJ2-7; the D is unclear. The germline V gene encodes CDR1 LGHNA and CDR2 YNFKEQ. V was cut by 6 bases and J by 0 bases, with 12 bases left in between. There are 14 residues in the CDR3. Here the CDR3 reads CASSTDLSSYEQYF. Here the CDR3 DNA reads TGTGCCAGCAGTACAGACCTGAGCTCCTACGAGCAGTACTTC.

The V call is TRBV9, the J call TRBJ2-2, with 10 bases matching TRBD1. The CDR3 runs to 15 residues. V dropped 3 bases and J dropped 6; count of bases not matched to a gene: 5. Germline values: CDR1 SGDLS, CDR2 YYNGEE. CDR3 region: CASSADRGPAGELFF. The CDR3 DNA reads TGTGCCAGCAGCGCTGACAGGGGGCCCGCCGGGGAGCTGTTTTTT.

V usage is TRBV11-2 and J usage is TRBJ1-2; no definite D call. Germline V gives CDR1 SGHAT, CDR2 FQNNGV. Trimming left V 1 base short and J 8 bases short, with 14 bases between. This CDR3 has 14 amino acids. CDR3 sequence (DNA): TGTGCCAGCAGCTTAGTCCGCGGAGGGAACGGCTACACCTTC. Encoded protein: CASSLVRGGNGYTF.

The V gene is TRBV7-9, the J gene TRBJ2-7, with D possibly being TRBD1 or TRBD2 (5 bases each). This CDR3 comprises 14 residues. CDR1 is SEHNR and CDR2 is FQNEAQ in the germline V gene (reference sequence). Trimming cost V 3 bases and J 2 bases, with 11 bases left between them. The CDR3 region has the DNA TGTGCCAGCAGCTTCACCGGGGCCCCCTACGAGCAGTACTTC. Amino acids: CASSFTGAPYEQYF. The whole variable domain, remainder taken from reference TRBV7-9 and TRBJ2-7, is DTGVSQNPRHKITKRGQNVTFRCDPISEHNRLYWYRQTLGQGPEFLTYFQNEAQLEKSRLLSDRFSAERPKGSFSTLEIQRTEQGDSAMYLCASSFTGAPYEQYFGPGTRLTVT.

This chain joins TRBV2 and TRBJ1-3; D might be TRBD1 (5 bases). This CDR3 is built from 14 residues. Looked up from germline, CDR1 is SNHLY and CDR2 is FYNNEI. Trimming pared 4 bases from V and 3 bases from J, leaving 10 bases between. CDR3 sequence: CASSVGGNGNTIYF. The CDR3 DNA follows: TGTGCCAGCAGTGTGGGGGGTAATGGAAACACCATATATTTT.

This chain uses TRBV9 with TRBJ2-7; D call uncertain. The CDR3 has 12 residues. Germline CDR1 SGDLS, CDR2 YYNGEE. V lost 0 bases, J lost 0 bases, and 1 base lay in between. CDR3 nucleotide sequence: TGTGCCAGCAGCGTAGACTCCTACGAGCAGTACTTC. Its protein is CASSVDSYEQYF.